One sample yielded the 25 T cell receptor beta chains listed below, sequenced in a study of OX40 agonist ivuxolimab in advanced cancers. Library preparation used the immunoSEQ multiplex PCR assay. Entries here come from immuneACCESS through TCRdb and include only in-frame sequences with V and J called. Some clones fail to appear in such tables; in the studies checked, an unresolved V gene covers under half of the shortfall, and the cause of the remainder is unknown. The sample yields approximately 70,000 clones; roughly nine tenths were counted once. The ten largest clones add up to about 0.99% of the sample. Sequencing was performed on CD4+ or CD8+ T cells sorted from blood, taken in a trial of the OX40 agonist ivuxolimab. All receptors derive from an adult with an advanced solid tumor such as melanoma, head and neck, liver or kidney cancer.

V and J are TRBV4-1 and TRBJ2-1, with TRBD2 matching 13 bases. The V segment lost 6 bases and the J segment 5 bases; nucleotides outside the gene matches: 1. Germline CDR1 MGHRA, CDR2 YSYEKL. The CDR3 covers 14 residues. The DNA for the CDR3 is TGCGCCAGCAGGGGGACTAGCGGGGACAATGAGCAGTTCTTC. As protein: CASRGTSGDNEQFF.

This chain connects TRBV4-1 to TRBJ2-5, with TRBD1 matching over 9 bases. Germline lookup yields CDR1 MGHRA and CDR2 YSYEKL. The CDR3 runs to 16 residues. The V and J ends lost 1 base and 3 bases, in that order; junction bases with no gene match: 6. The CDR3: CASSQGGQGGKETQYF. CDR3 in DNA: TGCGCCAGCAGCCAAGGGGGACAGGGAGGGAAAGAGACCCAGTACTTC.

The rearrangement links TRBV6-1 to TRBJ1-6; no clear D. CDR3 length: 15 amino acids. Deletions cut 7 bases from V and 8 bases from J, with 18 bases between. Looked up from germline, CDR1 is MNHNS and CDR2 is SASEGT. The CDR3 spells CASTPSGRIDSPLHF. The CDR3 DNA follows: TGTGCCAGCACTCCCTCAGGACGGATAGATTCACCCCTCCACTTT.

V gene TRBV29-1 combines with J gene TRBJ2-5, with 15 positions matching TRBD2. This CDR3 region has 17 residues. The germline CDR1 and CDR2 sequences are SQVTM and ANQGSEA. Unmatched junction bases numbered 10, after V lost 6 bases and J lost 2 bases. DNA for the CDR3: TGCAGCGTACCGGGACTAGCGGGAGGTCGGGGACAAGAGACCCAGTACTTC. Its protein is CSVPGLAGGRGQETQYF.

The V gene is TRBV21-1, the J gene TRBJ2-1; the table's TRBD2 call for D was not verified on the DNA. TRBV21-1 is a listed pseudogene. The CDR3 spans 16 residues. The DNA of the CDR3 is TGTGCCAGCTGCCAAGGACTAGCGGGCGGGCTTAATGAGCAGTTCTTC. Translated: CASCQGLAGGLNEQFF.

This rearrangement joins TRBV28 to TRBJ1-5, with D unresolved. Deletions cut 5 bases from V and 6 bases from J, with 8 bases between. Looked up from germline, CDR1 is MDHEN and CDR2 is SYDVKM. The CDR3 contains 12 residues. The CDR3 is CASSAEGQPQHF. The CDR3 DNA is TGTGCCAGCAGTGCAGAAGGTCAGCCCCAGCATTTT. The complete variable domain, with remaining parts taken from reference TRBV28 and TRBJ1-5, reads DVKVTQSSRYLVKRTGEKVFLECVQDMDHENMFWYRQDPGLGLRLIYFSYDVKMKEKGDIPEGYSVSREKKERFSLILESASTNQTSMYLCASSAEGQPQHFGDGTRLSIL.

This chain links TRBV7-8 with TRBJ2-5; TRBD2 agrees at 8 bases. The J call may be incorrect, as the DNA end agrees better with TRBJ2-7. The CDR3 extends over 15 amino acids. Germline V gene lookup returns CDR1 SGHVS and CDR2 FQNEAQ. The CDR3 reads CASSPLTSASYEQYF. CDR3 nucleotides: TGTGCCAGCAGCCCGCTGACTAGCGCTTCCTACGAGCAGTACTTC.

The sample holds one count of this clone. This chain links TRBV11-2 with TRBJ1-3; D gene unclear. V was shortened by 6 bases and J by 1 base, with 25 bases between the two germline ends. The CDR3 loop spans 19 amino acids. Germline V gene sequence: CDR1 SGHAT, CDR2 FQNNGV. CDR3: CASSSPRSSSFLSGNTIYF. The DNA for the CDR3 is TGTGCCAGCAGTTCCCCCCGCAGTTCTTCCTTCCTTTCTGGAAACACCATATATTTT.

The chain links TRBV18 to TRBJ1-4; D unresolved. This CDR3 contains 14 residues. The V gene's germline CDR1 is KGHSH and CDR2 LQKENI. V lost 3 bases to trimming and J lost 0 bases, with 5 bases between them. CDR3 protein: CASSPQATNEKLFF. The DNA for the CDR3 is TGTGCCAGCTCACCCCAGGCAACTAATGAAAAACTGTTTTTT.

The sample holds one count of this clone. The chain combines TRBV19 with TRBJ1-2; tentatively, D is TRBD1 (6 bases). V shed 7 bases and J shed 3 bases, with 18 bases lying between them. The germline gives CDR1 LNHDA, CDR2 SQIVND (reference sequence). CDR3 length: 15 amino acids. The CDR3 nucleotides are TGTGCCAGTATGGGGGAACAGGGTCCCCACTATGGCTACACCTTC. It encodes CASMGEQGPHYGYTF.

The chain combines TRBV5-1 with TRBJ2-1; 13 nucleotides agree with TRBD2. Germline-derived CDR1 and CDR2 are SGHRS and YFSETQ. The CDR3 has 17 amino acids. V shed 4 bases and J 0 bases; nucleotides not matched to a gene: 4. CDR3 loop: CASSPRTSGGSYNEQFF. CDR3 sequence (DNA): TGCGCCAGCAGCCCAAGGACTAGCGGGGGCTCCTACAATGAGCAGTTCTTC.

This clone is a singleton in its sample. This sequence joins TRBV6-6 and TRBJ1-1; 8 nucleotides align to TRBD1. This CDR3 comprises 14 residues. V shed 4 bases, J shed 3 bases, and the junction held 4 bases outside the gene matches. From germline, CDR1 is MNHNY and CDR2 SVGAGI (reference sequence). CDR3 nucleotides: TGTGCCAGCAGTTCAGGGGGCACGGACACTGAAGCTTTCTTT. It is translated as CASSSGGTDTEAFF.

In its sample, this clone was seen once. The chain uses TRBV7-9 and TRBJ2-3; no reliable D call. The CDR3 has 12 residues. Trimming stripped 5 bases from V and 5 bases from J, with 8 bases between. The germline CDR1 and CDR2 sequences are SEHNR and FQNEAQ (reference sequence). The CDR3 bases are TGTGCCAGCAGCCCGATGGGAGATACGCAGTATTTT. Translating it yields CASSPMGDTQYF.

This chain links TRBV15 with TRBJ1-6; D unclear. V gave up 0 bases and J gave up 10 bases, with 16 bases separating them. From germline, CDR1 is LNHNV and CDR2 YYDKDF (reference sequence). This CDR3 has 16 residues. DNA of the CDR3: TGTGCCACCAGCAGAGAAGCGTCGGGGTTAGCCTCACCCCTCCACTTT. Residues: CATSREASGLASPLHF. Full variable domain (remainder filled in from reference TRBV15 and TRBJ1-6): DAMVIQNPRYQVTQFGKPVTLSCSQTLNHNVMYWYQQKSSQAPKLLFHYYDKDFNNEADTPDNFQSRRPNTSFCFLDIRSPGLGDTAMYLCATSREASGLASPLHFGNGTRLTVT.

The CDR3 DNA follows: TGTGCCAGCAGTGAAGGTAGCTACGAGCAGTACTTC. It is translated as CASSEGSYEQYF. The chain links TRBV6-1 to TRBJ2-7; D not resolved. This CDR3 is built from 12 residues. Looked up from germline, CDR1 is MNHNS and CDR2 is SASEGT. Deletions cut 1 base from V and 3 bases from J, with 4 bases between.

The genes are TRBV5-4 and TRBJ1-1, with 9 bases matching TRBD1. This CDR3 comprises 15 residues. From germline, CDR1 is SGHNT and CDR2 YYREEE (reference sequence). Unmatched junction bases numbered 6, after V lost 0 bases and J lost 6 bases. The CDR3 protein is CASSLGTGGSAEAFF. CDR3 DNA sequence: TGTGCCAGCAGCTTGGGAACAGGGGGCTCGGCTGAAGCTTTCTTT.

The chain joins TRBV5-1 to TRBJ1-6; the D gene is possibly TRBD1 (6 bases). Germline loops: CDR1 SGHRS, CDR2 YFSETQ. There are 14 residues in the CDR3. Deletions cut 3 bases from V and 8 bases from J, with 12 bases between. CDR3 sequence: CASSSGGGDSPLHF. CDR3 nucleotide sequence: TGCGCCAGCAGCTCCGGCGGGGGCGATTCACCCCTCCACTTT.

This clone came up once. V usage is TRBV9 and J usage is TRBJ1-6, with D maybe TRBD1 (5 bases). CDR1 and CDR2 (germline): SGDLS, YYNGEE. With 3 bases removed from V and 10 bases from J, the gap between germline ends came to 8 bases. The CDR3 totals 12 residues. Here the CDR3 DNA reads TGTGCCAGCAGCGGACAGAGGTCACCCCTCCACTTT. Translating it yields CASSGQRSPLHF.

This clone was detected only once. This chain links TRBV11-3 with TRBJ1-5; 10 bases are shared with TRBD1. J was trimmed by 4 bases and V by 4 bases; bases with no gene match: 10. Per germline, CDR1 SGHNT and CDR2 YENEEA. This CDR3 is built from 17 residues. DNA for the CDR3: TGTGCCAGCAGCTCCACCCCGGGACAGGGGAGGAATCAGCCCCAGCATTTT. This sequence encodes CASSSTPGQGRNQPQHF.

The rearrangement links TRBV4-1 to TRBJ1-1; D may be TRBD1 (5 bases). Per germline, CDR1 MGHRA and CDR2 YSYEKL. The CDR3 is 13 amino acids. The V end lost 3 bases, the J end lost 0 bases, and 5 bases lay between the germline ends. The CDR3 DNA follows: TGCGCCAGCAGCCAGGGGGTGAACACTGAAGCTTTCTTT. Protein: CASSQGVNTEAFF.

This chain uses TRBV5-5 with TRBJ1-5; 7 bases map to TRBD1. CDR1 and CDR2 (germline): SGHKS, YYEKEE (reference sequence). This CDR3 is built from 15 residues. The V and J ends lost 3 bases and 6 bases, in that order; junction bases with no gene match: 9. The CDR3 bases are TGTGCCAGCAGCTCGACAGGGTGGACCGGTCAGCCCCAGCATTTT. Translating gives CASSSTGWTGQPQHF.

This chain joins TRBV21-1 and TRBJ2-6; TRBD1, the table's D call, was not compared with the DNA. TRBV21-1 is reported as a pseudogene. The CDR3 length is 21 residues. CDR3 coding DNA: TGTGCCAGCAGCCCCATGGACGGGTTCCGGGGACATCACTCTGGGGCCAACGTCCTGACTTTC. Its protein is CASSPMDGFRGHHSGANVLTF.

The chain is built from TRBV25-1 and TRBJ2-1, with 8 positions matching TRBD1. The CDR3 is made up of 16 amino acids. The germline V gene has CDR1 MGHDK and CDR2 SYGVNS. The J segment lost 1 base and the V segment lost 2 bases, leaving 4 bases of the junction unmatched. The CDR3 DNA is TGTGCCAGCAGTGAAAGGCAGGGGGCTTCCTACAATGAGCAGTTCTTC. As protein: CASSERQGASYNEQFF.

The chain has TRBV10-2 and TRBJ2-5; D call uncertain. Trimming took off 10 bases at V and 5 bases at J, with 5 bases between the two ends. The CDR3 has 9 amino acids. Germline CDR1 WSHSY, CDR2 SAAADI. Here the CDR3 reads CANPETQYF. The CDR3 DNA is TGCGCCAACCCGGAGACCCAGTACTTC.

V and J are TRBV5-4 and TRBJ2-2, with a tentative D call TRBD1 (6 bases). The V end was cut by 0 bases, the J end by 4 bases, with 10 bases between. Germline V lookup: CDR1 SGHNT, CDR2 YYREEE (reference sequence). There are 15 residues in the CDR3. The CDR3 DNA reads as TGTGCCAGCAGCTTGGTGGGACAAATCACCGGGGAGCTGTTTTTT. Its protein is CASSLVGQITGELFF.